One T cell receptor (beta chain) is described in this entry. Its antigen is not known. The source of the sample is a study of T cells in Graves' hyperthyroidism and ophthalmopathy. The study's findings and limits: Patients with ophthalmopathy were separated from those with stable hyperthyroidism by a 13 V-J model.

Amplification yielded TCR beta CDR3 regions, with RNA transcripts as the source. The HTBI primer set was used in a first-round RT-PCR of the TCR CDR3. Using its own MiXCR run on the multiplex PCR reads, TCRdb lists one record per CDR3 protein. The sample holds 300,000 to 350,000 distinct CDR3 sequences; about 15% are singletons and the top ten take 20% to 25%. Graves' hyperthyroidism qualified as stable when ophthalmopathy did not progress within 18 months. Patients were aged 18 to 65, had disease duration under 2 months, and had newly diagnosed hyperthyroidism. Sequencing was done on a sample of blood. This TCR was sampled from a woman between 25 and 40 years old with Graves' hyperthyroidism.

The CDR3 loop reads CASSGLGSRSYNEQFF. CDR3 nucleotides: TGTGCCAGCAGTGGACTAGGTTCACGCTCCTACAATGAGCAGTTCTTC. This chain connects TRBV12-3 or TRBV12-4 to TRBJ2-1; 7 bases map to TRBD2. This CDR3 has 16 amino acids. The V and J ends lost 5 bases and 0 bases, in that order; junction bases with no gene match: 7.